The present entry profiles one T cell receptor (beta chain) with its context. Its antigen is not identified. At one of its ends the junction is not consistent with the germline gene, which may arise from a read error. This entry belongs to a study of Ad26.COV2.S vaccination and SARS-CoV-2 variants. Study-wide context: In the study, Ad26.COV2.S was injected intramuscularly once, or twice 56 days apart.

This sample's treatment: 15 to 20 received Ad26.COV2.S at low or high dose, single or two shots; about 5 received placebo; per-sample allocation not given. Samples came from day 63 after the first vaccine or placebo injection. A Boston adult aged 18-55 years was the donor. The study used a vaccine consisting of an Ad26 vector that expressed Wuhan-strain SARS-CoV-2 spike. Germline CDR1 SGHKS, CDR2 YYEKEE (reference sequence). The length of the CDR3 is 9 residues. Using immunoSEQ multiplex PCR, the repertoire was profiled, and TCRdb retains in-frame clones only, with some absent. The sample shows 300,000 to 500,000 clones, approximately 91% of them seen only once. Study-wide results and caveats: Vaccine recipients and placebo recipients showed similar non-spike TCR breadth.

The source material was peripheral blood, sampled in a trial of Ad26.COV2.S vaccine versus placebo. The V call is TRBV5-5, the J call TRBJ1-5; D gene ambiguous. This clonotype was obtained from a person between 18 and 65 years old who received the Ad26.COV2.S COVID-19 vaccine or a placebo. Here the CDR3 DNA reads TGTGCCAGCAGCTTCCAGGAGGATTTT. It yields the protein CASSFQEDF.